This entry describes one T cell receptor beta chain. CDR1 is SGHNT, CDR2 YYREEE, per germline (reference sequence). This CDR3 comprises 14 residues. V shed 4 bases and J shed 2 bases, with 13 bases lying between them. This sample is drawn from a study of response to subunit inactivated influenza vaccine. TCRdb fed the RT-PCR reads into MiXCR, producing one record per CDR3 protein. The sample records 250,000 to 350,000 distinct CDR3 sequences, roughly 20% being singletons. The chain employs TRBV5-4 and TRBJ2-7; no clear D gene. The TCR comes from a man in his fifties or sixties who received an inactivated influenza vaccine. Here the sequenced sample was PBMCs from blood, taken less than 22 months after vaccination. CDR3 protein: CASSLTTGTYEQYF. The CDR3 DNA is TGTGCCAGCAGCCTAACGACTGGAACCTACGAGCAGTACTTC.